This T cell receptor (beta chain) is drawn from a study of molecular identifiers for immune sequencing clone quantification listed by TCRdb under 2018. As for the study more broadly: For a replicate experiment, RNA from around 20,000 or 99,000 naive CD8 T cells was divided into five aliquots, of which four were sequenced. CD8 T cells were used in a methods study to benchmark molecular-identifier clustering-based TCR repertoire sequencing (MIDCIRS) and TCR RNA copy counting.

Libraries of naive CD8 T cells were built from about 20,000 to 1,000,000 sorted cells, with 10%, 30% or 50% of the purified RNA used. Naive CD8 T cells, defined as CD8+CD4-CCR7+CD45RA+, were FACS-sorted into RLT Plus buffer on a BD FACSAria II. To test detection sensitivity, Jurkat RNA equivalent to over 8 TCR copies was spiked into samples of roughly 18,000-1,000,000 naive CD8 T cells. CD8 T cells were enriched with RosetteSep CD8+ T Cell Enrichment Cocktail and Ficoll-Paque, followed by ACK red cell lysis. Broad study findings and their caveats: The naive libraries included spiked-in Jurkat TCR RNA (roughly nine copies' worth), and this Jurkat TCR RNA is not part of the donor repertoire. In CMV-specific effector cells, clones with more than 20 RNA copies accounted for over 97% of molecules, whereas in naive cells such clones accounted for under 1%. Highly expanded clone sizes could be underestimated because identical TCR molecules may share a barcode. About three recovered TCR RNA copies per cell were obtained by modeling, versus roughly 10 by digital PCR, implying a capture efficiency of around 28%. A single cell's worth of spiked-in Jurkat TCR RNA was reported detectable even among 850,000 to 1,000,000 naive CD8 T cells. When barcode sub-clustering was not used, chimeric consensus sequences inflated TCR diversity, with chimeras reaching as high as 47%.

This clonotype was seen at least ten times. It has no known antigen specificity. No much larger clone exists at a distance of one base, and base qualities are not known. The library was produced with PCR. Sequenced using an Illumina HiSeq 4000. Bulk TCR libraries were prepared as previously described, using TCR primers listed in Table S5. The Qiagen AllPrep DNA/RNA kit was used to purify total RNA. Before analysis, reads from multiple sequencing runs of one library were combined. On the authors' methods: Reads were retained only if an exact TCR constant sequence was present, and the retained reads were trimmed to 150 nt and grouped according to their 12-nt molecular barcodes. Reads within each barcode group were sub-clustered using a 15% Levenshtein threshold, and quality-weighted consensus sequences were constructed for each RNA molecule. Non-functional sequences were discarded, and so were lower-count sequences lying one edit away from another sequence. Based on fitting two negative binomial distributions, any barcode sub-cluster with under 20% of the maximum read count was discarded. TCRdb trimmed public reads at Q25 via fastp, called clones via MiXCR and kept in-frame beta chains. Each entry merges the rows of one CDR3 protein and shows their most common DNA and genes. TCRdb's processing, not the study's, gives the V and J calls here. In all, the sample holds 550,000 to 750,000 distinct CDR3 sequences, and about 20% of those were seen once. Of the sample, roughly 0.9% is held by the ten largest clones.

CDR1 and CDR2 are read off the germline V gene (reference sequence) as MNHEY and SMNVEV. There are 13 amino acids in the CDR3, from cysteine to phenylalanine inclusive. Left in the record is the CDR3 DNA by itself, 39 bases read in frame from the first base. The V end loses 8 bases and the J end loses 12 bases, and a stretch of 17 bases separates them. The sequence links TRBV27 to TRBJ1-6; the D segment could be TRBD1, given 6 matching bases. Sequenced: naive CD8+ T cells from blood, with Jurkat cell RNA spiked in. The meaning of the sample's cell subset or site label: FACS-sorted CD8+CD4-CCR7+CD45RA+ naive T cells. The TCR was taken from a human donor in good health. Some libraries in this study had Jurkat cell RNA spiked in. The CDR3 in this case is CASSAGQMVPLHF. The base sequence is TGTGCCAGCTCCGCGGGACAAATGGTACCCCTCCACTTT.